This T cell receptor beta chain was captured by sequencing in a study of cytomegalovirus exposure and HLA in healthy donors. Study results and caveats: The finding came from a later analysis; first-cohort TCR clusters tended to co-occur in the roughly 110 validation repertoires. In vitro checks showed that a few CMV-associated chains really do target CMV antigens. Researchers catalogued about 150 TCR beta chains as cytomegalovirus-associated. Most sequenced TCRs were rare (though some public TCRs occurred in many donors).

Losses at the gene ends were 5 bases for V and 2 bases for J; bases not matched to a gene: 6. The CDR3 has 15 residues. Germline V gene lookup returns CDR1 MDHEN and CDR2 SYDVKM. This table comes from immunoSEQ multiplex PCR, and its TCRdb copy is limited to in-frame clones, with some not included. The sample holds roughly 98,000 clones, about 88% seen once. On this clone itself: What it binds is unknown.

This receptor was identified in a young man in good health and CMV-seropositive. Sequenced input: PBMCs. J is TRBJ2-7 and V is TRBV28, with TRBD1 matching over 10 bases. The CDR3 is CASSPGQGVPYEQYF. Written as DNA, the CDR3 is TGTGCCAGCAGTCCAGGACAGGGGGTCCCCTACGAGCAGTACTTC.